This T cell receptor beta chain was sequenced for a study of T cell changes during pregnancy in multiple sclerosis. Measured with immunoSEQ multiplex PCR; TCRdb has only the in-frame clones, and not every one. The sample has approximately 44,000 clones, more than 90% seen once. This CDR3 is 16 amino acids long. CDR1 is SEHNR and CDR2 is FQNEAQ in the germline V gene (reference sequence). V shed 0 bases, J shed 8 bases, and the junction held 7 bases outside the gene matches. The origin of this receptor is a female donor with multiple sclerosis, enrolled in a pregnancy study. V and J are TRBV7-9 and TRBJ2-1, with 10 bases that match TRBD1. This specimen consisted of CD8+ T cells from peripheral blood mononuclear cells, obtained in the third trimester of pregnancy. The CDR3 DNA reads as TGTGCCAGCAGCTTAGCCCCGACAGGGGGCTTTGATGAGCAGTTCTTC. It yields the protein CASSLAPTGGFDEQFF.